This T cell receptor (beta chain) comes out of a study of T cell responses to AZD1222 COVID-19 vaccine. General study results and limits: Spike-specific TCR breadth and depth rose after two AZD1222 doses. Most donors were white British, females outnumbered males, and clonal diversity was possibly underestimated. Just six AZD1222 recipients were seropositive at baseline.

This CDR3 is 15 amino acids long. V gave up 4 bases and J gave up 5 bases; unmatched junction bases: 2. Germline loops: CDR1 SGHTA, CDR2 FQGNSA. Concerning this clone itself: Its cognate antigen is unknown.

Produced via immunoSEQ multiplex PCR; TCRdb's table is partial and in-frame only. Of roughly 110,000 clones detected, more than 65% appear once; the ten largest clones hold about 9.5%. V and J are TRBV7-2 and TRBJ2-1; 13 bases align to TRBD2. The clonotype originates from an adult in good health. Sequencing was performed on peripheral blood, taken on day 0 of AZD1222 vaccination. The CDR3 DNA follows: TGTGCCAGCAGCTGGACTAGCGGGAGAGACAATGAGCAGTTCTTC. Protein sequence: CASSWTSGRDNEQFF.